One sample yielded the 30 T cell receptor beta chains listed below, sequenced in a study of a mutant IDH1 vaccine in newly diagnosed glioma. The antigens these receptors bind are not known. Described time point: week 23, last vaccination. A single vaccine dose contained 300 ug of mutant IDH1 20-mer peptide, and topical imiquimod was used with it. The protocol was immunoSEQ multiplex PCR, while the TCRdb copy is restricted to in-frame clones and leaves out a portion. The table lists under 50,000 clones, 91% of them singletons. The sample in question was PBMCs, obtained from a glioma patient whose treatment included an IDH1 peptide vaccine. All receptors come from a man aged 50 or older with glioma.

This clone was detected a few times. The chain links TRBV6-1 to TRBJ2-7; the match to TRBD1 covers 9 bases. The CDR3 is 15 amino acids. Per the germline V gene, CDR1 is MNHNS and CDR2 is SASEGT. V lost 3 bases and J lost 3; bases outside the gene matches: 6. The CDR3 coding sequence is TGTGCCAGCAGTGACGCGGACAGGGGTCTCTACGAGCAGTACTTC. Translating it yields CASSDADRGLYEQYF.

The chain joins TRBV10-1 to TRBJ1-2; no clear D. The V gene lost 6 bases and the J gene lost 1 base, with 15 bases spanning the gap. Germline assignment: CDR1 WNHNN and CDR2 SYGVQD (reference sequence). The CDR3 runs to 15 residues. For the CDR3, the DNA is TGCGCCAGCAGGCGTTCGGGAGACCTTAACTATGGCTACACCTTC. Its translation: CASRRSGDLNYGYTF.

This chain uses TRBV30 with TRBJ2-7, with 7 bases aligning to TRBD1. The germline V gene encodes CDR1 GTSNPN and CDR2 SVGIG (reference sequence). With 2 bases clipped from V and 2 bases from J, the junction kept 12 bases outside the gene matches. The CDR3 totals 16 residues. The chain's CDR3 is CAWSHRGDRAPYEQYF. The CDR3, as DNA: TGTGCCTGGAGTCATCGAGGGGACAGAGCCCCCTACGAGCAGTACTTC.

The rearrangement uses TRBV4-3 and TRBJ2-7; TRBD1 or TRBD2 may be the D gene (5 bases each). The V gene's germline CDR1 is LGHNA and CDR2 YSLEER. The V end was cut by 1 base, the J end by 3 bases, with 16 bases between. The CDR3 consists of 16 residues. CDR3 amino acids: CASSQAEGSFGYEQYF. Here the CDR3 DNA reads TGCGCCAGCAGCCAAGCCGAGGGGTCGTTTGGCTACGAGCAGTACTTC.

This chain joins TRBV5-6 and TRBJ1-2; tentatively, D is TRBD1 (5 bases). Germline CDR1 SGHDT, CDR2 YYEEEE. This CDR3 spans 15 amino acids. The V gene lost 6 bases and the J gene lost 6 bases, with 21 bases spanning the gap. The chain's CDR3 is CASTPWGRESHGYTF. CDR3 in DNA: TGTGCCAGCACCCCATGGGGCAGGGAGAGCCATGGCTACACCTTC.

The chain is built from TRBV19 and TRBJ1-5; 9 bases align to TRBD1. This CDR3 has 15 amino acids. Germline V gene sequence: CDR1 LNHDA, CDR2 SQIVND (reference sequence). V lost 2 bases to trimming and J lost 7 bases; unmatched junction nucleotides: 6. The CDR3 spells CASSITDRGAQPQHF. CDR3 bases: TGTGCCAGTAGTATAACGGACAGGGGAGCCCAGCCCCAGCATTTT.

The chain carries TRBV6-4 and TRBJ2-3; 14 positions agree with TRBD2. V gave up 3 bases and J gave up 4 bases; unmatched junction bases: 0. CDR1 MRHNA and CDR2 SNTAGT come from the germline V gene. The CDR3 runs to 15 residues. The CDR3 sequence is CASSEGLAGADTQYF. The CDR3, as DNA: TGTGCCAGCAGTGAGGGACTAGCGGGAGCAGATACGCAGTATTTT.

The chain recombines TRBV6-5 with TRBJ2-7; D remains unclear. Trimming took off 2 bases at V and 0 bases at J, with 11 bases between the two ends. The CDR3 covers 15 residues. Germline CDR1 is MNHEY and CDR2 is SVGAGI. The CDR3 region has the DNA TGTGCCAGCAGTTACGTATCGGGCGGCTCCTACGAGCAGTACTTC. Translated, it gives CASSYVSGGSYEQYF.

The chain combines TRBV7-9 with TRBJ1-4, with no clear D. The V and J ends lost 5 bases and 1 base respectively, with 11 bases between them. CDR1 and CDR2 (germline): SEHNR, FQNEAQ (reference sequence). The CDR3 runs 15 residues. CDR3 coding DNA: TGTGCCAGCAGCCCCCGAAGGAAAACTAATGAAAAACTGTTTTTT. Residues: CASSPRRKTNEKLFF.

The gene calls are TRBV6-5 and TRBJ2-7; D might be TRBD2 (6 bases). The CDR3 length is 14 residues. The germline gives CDR1 MNHEY, CDR2 SVGAGI. Trimming pared 1 base from V and 4 bases from J, leaving 11 bases between. CDR3 sequence reads: CASSYYGRRYEQYF. The DNA for the CDR3 is TGTGCCAGCAGTTACTATGGGAGGAGGTACGAGCAGTACTTC.

The chain carries TRBV6-6 and TRBJ1-2; D ambiguous. CDR3 length: 16 residues. CDR1 and CDR2 from the germline V gene are MNHNY and SVGAGI (reference sequence). The V end lost 2 bases, the J end lost 6 bases, and 19 bases lay between the germline ends. The CDR3 DNA reads TGTGCCAGCAGTTACCCCAAGGAGTTACTGTTCGATGGCTACACCTTC. Protein sequence: CASSYPKELLFDGYTF.

The rearrangement joins TRBV4-1 to TRBJ2-6; 7 bases map to TRBD1. Trimming removed 0 bases from V and 2 bases from J; junction bases left unmatched: 1. The CDR3 extends over 16 amino acids. Germline loops: CDR1 MGHRA, CDR2 YSYEKL. The CDR3 DNA is TGCGCCAGCAGCCAAGACGGGACAGCTGGGGCCAACGTCCTGACTTTC. It is translated as CASSQDGTAGANVLTF.

The V gene is TRBV6-5, the J gene TRBJ1-1; D is undetermined. Deletions cut 5 bases from V and 4 bases from J, with 11 bases between. Germline CDR1 is MNHEY and CDR2 is SVGAGI. This CDR3 comprises 13 residues. The CDR3 nucleotides read TGTGCCAGCAGTACCACATGGTTCACTGAAGCTTTCTTT. It yields the protein CASSTTWFTEAFF.

V and J are TRBV28 and TRBJ1-1; D is ambiguous. Germline CDR1 is MDHEN and CDR2 is SYDVKM. The germline V and J ends were trimmed by 5 bases and 11 bases, with 21 bases remaining between them. The CDR3 runs to 14 residues. CDR3 in DNA: TGTGCCAGCAGTCCCTGGGAAGTCCACGGGGAGGCTTTCTTT. Its translation is CASSPWEVHGEAFF.

This clone was seen once. The chain employs TRBV12-5 and TRBJ2-3; either TRBD1 or TRBD2 may fit D (5 bases each). Germline V gene data show CDR1 as LGHNT and CDR2 as FRNRAP. The V end lost 1 base, the J end lost 6 bases, and 11 bases lay between the germline ends. The CDR3 covers 14 residues. The CDR3 reads CASGLADGADTQYF. CDR3 nucleotide sequence: TGTGCTAGTGGTTTGGCCGACGGGGCCGATACGCAGTATTTT.

In this sample, this clone turned up a few times. The chain joins TRBV28 to TRBJ2-3; D uncertain. V was clipped by 5 bases and J by 4 bases, with 10 bases between them. CDR1 and CDR2 from the germline V gene are MDHEN and SYDVKM. This CDR3 is built from 13 residues. CDR3 nucleotide sequence: TGTGCCAGCAGTCCCACCTTTGCAGATACGCAGTATTTT. Translating gives CASSPTFADTQYF.

This clone was counted once. The chain is built from TRBV10-2 and TRBJ2-1; no reliable D call. Trimming removed 2 bases from V and 5 bases from J, with 4 bases in between. Germline lookup yields CDR1 WSHSY and CDR2 SAAADI. The CDR3 spans 12 residues. The CDR3 DNA reads as TGCGCCAGCAGTGAGGGAGACAATGAGCAGTTCTTC. Protein product: CASSEGDNEQFF.

The CDR3 loop reads CASSQGYGPLAGETDTQYF. CDR3 in DNA: TGTGCCAGCAGCCAAGGATACGGGCCACTAGCGGGGGAGACAGATACGCAGTATTTT. The J gene is TRBJ2-3, the V gene TRBV14; the match to TRBD2 covers 11 bases. CDR1 is SGHDN and CDR2 is FVKESK in the germline V gene. V lost 1 base, J lost 3 bases, and 12 bases stayed unmatched. The CDR3 has 19 residues.

The chain joins TRBV29-1 to TRBJ2-1, with D uncertain. Trimming pared 6 bases from V and 6 bases from J, leaving 12 bases between. The length of the CDR3 is 12 residues. The V gene's germline CDR1 is SQVTM and CDR2 ANQGSEA. CDR3 sequence reads: CSVSVLVNEQFF. The CDR3 DNA follows: TGCAGCGTAAGCGTTCTTGTCAATGAGCAGTTCTTC.

V gene TRBV21-1 combines with J gene TRBJ2-7; TRBD1, the D gene given by the table, was not confirmed from the DNA. TRBV21-1 is labeled a pseudogene. The CDR3 sequence is 15 residues long. The CDR3 sequence is CASRASGILRYEQYF. CDR3 DNA sequence: TGTGCCAGCAGAGCATCAGGCATCCTCCGCTACGAGCAGTACTTC.

The chain carries TRBV4-3 and TRBJ1-5; D remains ambiguous. CDR3 length: 15 residues. CDR1 and CDR2 from the germline V gene are LGHNA and YSLEER. V was shortened by 0 bases and J by 4 bases, with 10 bases between the two germline ends. The CDR3 is CASSQDPAGNQPQHF. The CDR3 DNA reads as TGCGCCAGCAGCCAAGATCCTGCGGGAAATCAGCCCCAGCATTTT.

The gene calls are TRBV2 and TRBJ2-5; 15 positions agree with TRBD2. The CDR3 loop spans 17 amino acids. The V gene's germline CDR1 is SNHLY and CDR2 FYNNEI. V lost 8 bases, J lost 4 bases, and 11 bases stayed unmatched. The chain's CDR3 is CASSFDGTSGRTETQYF. Written as DNA, the CDR3 is TGTGCCAGCTCCTTTGACGGGACTAGCGGGAGGACAGAGACCCAGTACTTC.

CDR3 DNA: TGTGCCAGCAGTTTAGGGGGCGGTCAGCCCCAGCATTTT. It specifies CASSLGGGQPQHF. The chain carries TRBV6-5 and TRBJ1-5; 7 bases match TRBD1. Germline-derived CDR1 and CDR2 are MNHEY and SVGAGI. The CDR3 sequence is 13 residues long. V shed 4 bases, J shed 6 bases, and the junction held 3 bases outside the gene matches.

The chain employs TRBV10-1 and TRBJ2-1; 11 positions match TRBD2. The CDR3 runs 16 residues. The J segment lost 4 bases and the V segment lost 3 bases, leaving 5 bases of the junction unmatched. Germline CDR1 is WNHNN and CDR2 is SYGVQD (reference sequence). CDR3 sequence reads: CASSDPLAGGYNEQFF. CDR3 DNA: TGCGCCAGCAGTGATCCCCTAGCGGGGGGTTACAATGAGCAGTTCTTC.

This chain joins TRBV28 and TRBJ2-3, with D possibly being TRBD2 (7 bases). With 3 bases removed from V and 0 bases from J, the gap between germline ends came to 10 bases. CDR1 and CDR2 (germline): MDHEN, SYDVKM. CDR3 length equals 15 residues. The CDR3 DNA follows: TGTGCCAGCAGTTTCGGGGGGCCGAGCACAGATACGCAGTATTTT. This encodes CASSFGGPSTDTQYF.

The genes are TRBV7-2 and TRBJ2-7, with TRBD2 as a possible D gene (6 bases). Trimming left V 3 bases short and J 9 bases short, with 12 bases between. CDR3 length equals 12 residues. Germline V gene sequence: CDR1 SGHTA, CDR2 FQGNSA. CDR3 nucleotide sequence: TGTGCCAGCAGCTTTGGGGGGAGCGGGCAGTACTTC. Its translation is CASSFGGSGQYF.

V gene TRBV7-6 combines with J gene TRBJ2-7, with 7 bases identical to TRBD1. V trimming: 5 bases; J trimming: 2 bases; junction bases outside the gene matches: 9. Germline V gives CDR1 SGHVS, CDR2 FNYEAQ. This CDR3 spans 15 amino acids. CDR3 amino acids: CASSPTGNSPYEQYF. In nucleotides, the CDR3 is TGTGCCAGCAGCCCGACAGGGAACAGTCCCTACGAGCAGTACTTC.

The genes are TRBV29-1 and TRBJ1-3; D call uncertain. V shed 3 bases and J shed 0 bases, with 6 bases lying between them. The CDR3 has 13 amino acids. CDR1 and CDR2 from the germline V gene are SQVTM and ANQGSEA. The CDR3 DNA is TGCAGCGTTGAGAAGGACTCTGGAAACACCATATATTTT. Protein: CSVEKDSGNTIYF.

The gene calls are TRBV29-1 and TRBJ2-7, with a weak D call TRBD2 (5 bases). V gave up 6 bases and J gave up 4 bases, with 13 bases separating them. This CDR3 has 12 residues. Germline CDR1 is SQVTM and CDR2 is ANQGSEA. CDR3 loop: CSVGDRRYEQYF. DNA of the CDR3: TGCAGCGTCGGCGACCGGAGGTACGAGCAGTACTTC.

V is TRBV28 and J is TRBJ2-7; 9 bases are shared with TRBD1. CDR1 is MDHEN, CDR2 SYDVKM, per germline. With V trimmed by 6 bases and J by 0 bases, 6 bases remained unmatched. The CDR3 runs 15 residues. The CDR3 coding sequence is TGTGCCAGCAGGGGGACAGGGAGCTACTCCTACGAGCAGTACTTC. Translation: CASRGTGSYSYEQYF.